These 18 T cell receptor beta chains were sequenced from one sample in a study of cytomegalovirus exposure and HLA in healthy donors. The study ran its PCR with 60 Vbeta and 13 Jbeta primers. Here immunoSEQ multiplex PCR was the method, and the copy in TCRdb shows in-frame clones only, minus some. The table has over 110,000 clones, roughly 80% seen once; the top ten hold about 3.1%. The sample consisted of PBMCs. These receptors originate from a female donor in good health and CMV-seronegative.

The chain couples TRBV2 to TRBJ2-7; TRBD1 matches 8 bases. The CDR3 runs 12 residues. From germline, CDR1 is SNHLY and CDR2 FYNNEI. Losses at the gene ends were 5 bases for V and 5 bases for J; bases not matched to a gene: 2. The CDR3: CASSPTGDEQYF. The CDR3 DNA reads TGTGCCAGCAGTCCGACAGGGGACGAGCAGTACTTC.

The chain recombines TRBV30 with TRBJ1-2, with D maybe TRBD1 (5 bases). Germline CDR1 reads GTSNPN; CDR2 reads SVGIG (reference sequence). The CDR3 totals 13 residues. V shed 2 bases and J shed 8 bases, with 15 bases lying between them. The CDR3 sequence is CAWSLGGARGYTF. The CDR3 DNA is TGTGCCTGGAGTTTGGGCGGGGCGCGCGGCTACACCTTC. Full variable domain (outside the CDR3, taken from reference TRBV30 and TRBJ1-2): SQTIHQWPATLVQPVGSPLSLECTVEGTSNPNLYWYRQAAGRGLQLLFYSVGIGQISSEVPQNLSASRPQDRQFILSSKKLLLSDSGFYLCAWSLGGARGYTFGSGTRLTVV.

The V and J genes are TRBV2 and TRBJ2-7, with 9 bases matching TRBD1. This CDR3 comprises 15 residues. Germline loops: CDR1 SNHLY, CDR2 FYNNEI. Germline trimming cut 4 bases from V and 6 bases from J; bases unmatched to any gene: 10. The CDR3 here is CASSGPGTGILEQYF. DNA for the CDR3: TGTGCCAGCAGTGGACCCGGGACAGGGATCCTCGAGCAGTACTTC.

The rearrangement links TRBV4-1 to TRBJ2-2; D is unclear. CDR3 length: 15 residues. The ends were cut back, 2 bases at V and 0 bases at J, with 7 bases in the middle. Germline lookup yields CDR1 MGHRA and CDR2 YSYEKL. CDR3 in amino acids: CASSQLATNTGELFF. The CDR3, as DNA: TGCGCCAGCAGCCAATTGGCCACGAACACCGGGGAGCTGTTTTTT.

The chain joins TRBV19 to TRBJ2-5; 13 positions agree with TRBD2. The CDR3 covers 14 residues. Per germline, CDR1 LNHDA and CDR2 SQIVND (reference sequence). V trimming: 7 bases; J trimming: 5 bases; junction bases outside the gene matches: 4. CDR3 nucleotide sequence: TGTGCCAGTACCCAGACTAGCGGGGGGGAGACCCAGTACTTC. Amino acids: CASTQTSGGETQYF.

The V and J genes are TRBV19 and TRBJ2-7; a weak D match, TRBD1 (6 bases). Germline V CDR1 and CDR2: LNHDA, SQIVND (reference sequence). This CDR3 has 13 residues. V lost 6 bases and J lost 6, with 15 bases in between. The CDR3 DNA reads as TGTGCCAGTAGAACGAAAACAGGGCGCGAGCAGTACTTC. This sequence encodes CASRTKTGREQYF.

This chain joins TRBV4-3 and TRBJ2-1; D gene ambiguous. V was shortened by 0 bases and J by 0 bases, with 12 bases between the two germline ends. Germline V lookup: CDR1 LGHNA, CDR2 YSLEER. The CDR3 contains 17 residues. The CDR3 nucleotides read TGCGCCAGCAGCCAAGATTGGGCAGGCTCCTCCTACAATGAGCAGTTCTTC. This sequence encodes CASSQDWAGSSYNEQFF.

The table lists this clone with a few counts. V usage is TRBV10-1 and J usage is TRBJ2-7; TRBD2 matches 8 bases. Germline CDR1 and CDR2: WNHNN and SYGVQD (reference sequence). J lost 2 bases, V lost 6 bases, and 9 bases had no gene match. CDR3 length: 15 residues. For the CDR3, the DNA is TGCGCCAGCAGGAGTAAGCGGGGGTTAACCTACGAGCAGTACTTC. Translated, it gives CASRSKRGLTYEQYF.

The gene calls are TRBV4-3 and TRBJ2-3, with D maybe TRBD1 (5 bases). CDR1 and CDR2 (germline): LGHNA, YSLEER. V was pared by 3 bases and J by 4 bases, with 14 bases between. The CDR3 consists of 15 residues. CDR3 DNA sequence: TGCGCCAGCAGCCAGGGTGTGGGGCCAGCAGATACGCAGTATTTT. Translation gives CASSQGVGPADTQYF.

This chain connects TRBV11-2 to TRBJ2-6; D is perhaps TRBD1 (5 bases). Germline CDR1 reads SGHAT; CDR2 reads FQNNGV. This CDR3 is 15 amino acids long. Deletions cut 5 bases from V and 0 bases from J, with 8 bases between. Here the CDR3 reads CASSLTGSGANVLTF. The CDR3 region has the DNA TGTGCCAGCAGCCTAACAGGCTCTGGGGCCAACGTCCTGACTTTC.

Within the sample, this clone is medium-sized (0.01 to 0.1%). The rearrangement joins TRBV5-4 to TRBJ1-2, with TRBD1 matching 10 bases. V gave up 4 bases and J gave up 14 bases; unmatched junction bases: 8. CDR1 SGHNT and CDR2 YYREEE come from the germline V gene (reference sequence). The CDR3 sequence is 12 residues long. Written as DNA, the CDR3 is TGTGCCAGCAGCGGGGGGACAGGGGCCCAAACCTTC. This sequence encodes CASSGGTGAQTF.

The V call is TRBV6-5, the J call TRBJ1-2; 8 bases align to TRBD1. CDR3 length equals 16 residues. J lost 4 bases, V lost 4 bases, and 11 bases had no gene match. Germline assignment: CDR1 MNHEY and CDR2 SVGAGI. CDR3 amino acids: CASSFKDGQGFYGYTF. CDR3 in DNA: TGTGCCAGCAGTTTCAAAGATGGACAGGGATTCTATGGCTACACCTTC.

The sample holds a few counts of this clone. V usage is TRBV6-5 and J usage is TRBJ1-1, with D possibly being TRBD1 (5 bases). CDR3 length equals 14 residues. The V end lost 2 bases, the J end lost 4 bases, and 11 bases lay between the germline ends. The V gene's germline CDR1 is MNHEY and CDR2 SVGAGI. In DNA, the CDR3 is TGTGCCAGCAGTTACGGACATTTGGGCACTGAAGCTTTCTTT. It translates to CASSYGHLGTEAFF.

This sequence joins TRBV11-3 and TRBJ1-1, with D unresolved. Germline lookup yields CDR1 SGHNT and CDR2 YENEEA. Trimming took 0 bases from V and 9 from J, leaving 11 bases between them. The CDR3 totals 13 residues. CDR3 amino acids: CASSLDPAGQAFF. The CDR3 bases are TGTGCCAGCAGCTTAGATCCGGCAGGTCAAGCTTTCTTT.

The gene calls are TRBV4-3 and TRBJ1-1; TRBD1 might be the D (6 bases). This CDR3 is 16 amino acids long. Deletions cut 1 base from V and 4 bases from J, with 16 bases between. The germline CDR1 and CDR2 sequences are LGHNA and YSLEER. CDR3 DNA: TGCGCCAGCAGCCAAGGCCTTCCTCCGGACAGCACTGAAGCTTTCTTT. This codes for CASSQGLPPDSTEAFF.

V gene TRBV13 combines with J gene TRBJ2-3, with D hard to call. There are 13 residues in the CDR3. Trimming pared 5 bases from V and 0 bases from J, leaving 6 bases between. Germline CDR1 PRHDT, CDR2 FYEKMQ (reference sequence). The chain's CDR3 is CASSPPSTDTQYF. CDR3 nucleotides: TGTGCCAGCAGCCCTCCTAGCACAGATACGCAGTATTTT.

CDR3 loop: CASSPSSSSDTQYF. In nucleotides, the CDR3 is TGTGCCAGCAGCCCGTCTTCGAGTTCAGATACGCAGTATTTT. The rearrangement joins TRBV7-9 to TRBJ2-3; D not resolved. Trimming left V 5 bases short and J 4 bases short, with 13 bases between. Germline CDR1 is SEHNR and CDR2 is FQNEAQ (reference sequence). The CDR3 runs to 14 residues.

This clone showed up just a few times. CDR3 nucleotide sequence: TGTGCCAGCAGCGACAGGTACGAGCAGTACTTC. Residues: CASSDRYEQYF. The V and J genes are TRBV7-6 and TRBJ2-7; possible D gene TRBD1, 6 bases. V lost 5 bases, J lost 4 bases, and 6 bases lay in between. The CDR3 has 11 residues. CDR1 SGHVS and CDR2 FNYEAQ come from the germline V gene.